This T cell receptor beta chain was retrieved from a study of blood T cell repertoires in COVID-19. Across the whole study: Both acute and convalescent COVID-19 samples were obtained from the United States, Italy and Spain. PBMCs, B-cell-depleted T cells, or T cells were the source of the cDNA or gDNA that made up the material.

Per the original data handling: Amplification with reference gene primers provided the estimates of nucleated cell counts. Libraries were prepared by immunoSEQ multiplex PCR; TCRdb keeps only in-frame clonotypes and omits some of them. V and J calls plus clone size are reproduced from that table; the DNA served to infer D and trimming. This sample has about 97,000 clones, with roughly 92% found just once. Seattle participants joined during active infection and were tracked over time. Germline CDR1 reads SGHNT; CDR2 reads YENEEA. The CDR3 runs 11 residues. Deletions cut 6 bases from V and 6 bases from J, with 9 bases between. This clone has just one count.

The TCR originated in a woman in her fifties or sixties with COVID-19, enrolled during active disease. Sequenced input: peripheral blood. The chain couples TRBV11-3 to TRBJ2-7; D is unresolved. This CDR3 is CASSSAAEQYF. The CDR3, as DNA: TGTGCCAGCAGTTCGGCGGCCGAGCAGTACTTC.